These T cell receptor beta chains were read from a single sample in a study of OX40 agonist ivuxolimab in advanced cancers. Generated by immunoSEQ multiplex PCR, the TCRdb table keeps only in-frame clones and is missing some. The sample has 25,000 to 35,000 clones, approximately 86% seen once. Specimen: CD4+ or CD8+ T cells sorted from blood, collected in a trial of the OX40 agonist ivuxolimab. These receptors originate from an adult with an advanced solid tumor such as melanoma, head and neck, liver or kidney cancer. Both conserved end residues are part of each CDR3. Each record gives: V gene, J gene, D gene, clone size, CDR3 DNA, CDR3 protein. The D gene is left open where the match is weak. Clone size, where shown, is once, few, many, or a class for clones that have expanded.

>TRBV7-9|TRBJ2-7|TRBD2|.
TGTGCCAGCAGCTTGTGGACTAGCGGAGCCTACGAGCAGTACTTC
CASSLWTSGAYEQYF
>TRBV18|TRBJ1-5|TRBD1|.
TGTGCCAGCTCACCGGGGACAGGGGTGAGCAATCAGCCCCAGCATTTT
CASSPGTGVSNQPQHF
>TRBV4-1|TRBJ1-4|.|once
TGCGCCAGCAGCCCTTGGGAGGCAGGGGAGGAAAAACTGTTTTTT
CASSPWEAGEEKLFF
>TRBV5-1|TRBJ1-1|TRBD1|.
TGCGCCAGCAGCACGGACAGGGGAACTATGAACACTGAAGCTTTCTTT
CASSTDRGTMNTEAFF
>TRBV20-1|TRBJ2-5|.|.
TGCAGTGCTAGGGTAGGAGAGACCCAGTACTTC
CSARVGETQYF
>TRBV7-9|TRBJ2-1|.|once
TGTGCCACCCGGTCTGAGCAGTTCTTC
CATRSEQFF
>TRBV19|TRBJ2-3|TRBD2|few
TGTGCCAGTACTCGGACTAGCGGGGGGGCAACAGATACGCAGTATTTT
CASTRTSGGATDTQYF
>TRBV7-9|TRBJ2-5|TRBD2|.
TGTGCCAGCACCCCCACGGCGGGAGTGGGTGAGACCCAGTACTTC
CASTPTAGVGETQYF
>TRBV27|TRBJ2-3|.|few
TGTGCCAGCAGGGTGCTTAGCACAGATACGCAGTATTTT
CASRVLSTDTQYF
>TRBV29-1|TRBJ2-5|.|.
TGCAGCGTTGAAGATCGAGGTTTACCCTGGCAGACCCAGTACTTC
CSVEDRGLPWQTQYF
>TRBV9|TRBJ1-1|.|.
TGTGCCAGCAGTCAAGGGGCGGTGAACACTGAAGCTTTCTTT
CASSQGAVNTEAFF
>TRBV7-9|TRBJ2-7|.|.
TGTGCCAGCAGCCGAGACAGCTCCTACGAGCAGTACTTC
CASSRDSSYEQYF
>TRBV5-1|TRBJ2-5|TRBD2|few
TGCGCCAGCAGCTTGGCCGGGGGGGCAGAGACCCAGTACTTC
CASSLAGGAETQYF
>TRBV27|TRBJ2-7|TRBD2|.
TGTGCCAGCAGTTCTCCACCCGGACTAGCGCTCTACGAGCAGTACTTC
CASSSPPGLALYEQYF
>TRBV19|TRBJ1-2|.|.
TGTGCCAGTAGTCCTTTATCCGCGGATGGCTACACCTTC
CASSPLSADGYTF
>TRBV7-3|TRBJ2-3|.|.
TGTGCCAGCAGCTTAAGCCCCTTTGCGGGAAGGACAGATACGCAGTATTTT
CASSLSPFAGRTDTQYF
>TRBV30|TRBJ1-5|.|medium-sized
TGTGCCTGGAATTACGGGGGGGGTGAGCCCCAGCATTTT
CAWNYGGGEPQHF
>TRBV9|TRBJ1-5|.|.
TGTGCCAGCAGCGCCCAGGATAGCAATCAGCCCCAGCATTTT
CASSAQDSNQPQHF